The 25 T cell receptor beta chains below come from one sample, sequenced in a study of cytomegalovirus exposure and HLA in healthy donors. PCR involved 60 Vbeta and 13 Jbeta primers. Libraries were prepared by immunoSEQ multiplex PCR; TCRdb keeps only in-frame clonotypes and omits some of them. The data hold fewer than 200,000 clones, with about 70% observed a single time. Sequencing was carried out using PBMCs. These receptors were obtained from a woman aged 18-35 years in good health and CMV-seropositive.

The chain combines TRBV13 with TRBJ2-1; unclear D gene. CDR1 PRHDT and CDR2 FYEKMQ come from the germline V gene (reference sequence). The CDR3 has 11 residues. V dropped 0 bases and J dropped 9 bases, with 3 bases sitting between them. In DNA, the CDR3 is TGTGCCAGCAGCTTAGGGAGTGAGCAGTTCTTC. Translated: CASSLGSEQFF.

This chain uses TRBV2 with TRBJ1-4; no clear D gene. Germline V gene data show CDR1 as SNHLY and CDR2 as FYNNEI. Trimming left V 8 bases short and J 1 base short, with 14 bases between. This CDR3 has 15 amino acids. The CDR3 sequence is CASETDYLTNEKLFF. The CDR3, as DNA: TGTGCCAGCGAGACGGACTACCTAACTAATGAAAAACTGTTTTTT.

This rearrangement joins TRBV27 to TRBJ2-7; D remains unclear. In germline, CDR1 is MNHEY, CDR2 SMNVEV (reference sequence). Trimming left V 5 bases short and J 0 bases short, with 8 bases between. CDR3 size: 13 residues. CDR3 in DNA: TGTGCCAGCAGTAGCGTAAGCTCCTACGAGCAGTACTTC. The encoded protein is CASSSVSSYEQYF.

This clone turned up a few times. The CDR3 coding sequence is TGTGCCACCATGGTTCAACGGGGGCAAGAGACCCAGTACTTC. This gives the protein CATMVQRGQETQYF. This chain uses TRBV15 with TRBJ2-5, with a tentative D call TRBD2 (6 bases). V was shortened by 7 bases and J by 2 bases, with 14 bases between the two germline ends. The CDR3 extends over 14 amino acids. Germline loops: CDR1 LNHNV, CDR2 YYDKDF (reference sequence). The variable domain in full, completed from reference TRBV15 and TRBJ2-5, reads DAMVIQNPRYQVTQFGKPVTLSCSQTLNHNVMYWYQQKSSQAPKLLFHYYDKDFNNEADTPDNFQSRRPNTSFCFLDIRSPGLGDTAMYLCATMVQRGQETQYFGPGTRLLVL.

This chain links TRBV29-1 with TRBJ2-5; 7 bases map to TRBD2. The J call may be mistaken, given a closer DNA end match to TRBJ2-7. The CDR3 is 13 residues long. Germline assignment: CDR1 SQVTM and CDR2 ANQGSEA. CDR3 loop: CSVGGSFSYEQYF. In DNA, the CDR3 is TGCAGCGTTGGCGGGAGCTTCTCCTACGAGCAGTACTTC.

This clone was observed a few times. The chain joins TRBV5-1 to TRBJ2-1; TRBD2 might be the D (6 bases). Germline-derived CDR1 and CDR2 are SGHRS and YFSETQ. The V end lost 1 base, the J end lost 5 bases, and 13 bases lay between the germline ends. The CDR3 is 15 amino acids. For the CDR3, the DNA is TGCGCCAGCAGCTTGTTGCAGGGAGGCCACAATGAGCAGTTCTTC. Protein sequence: CASSLLQGGHNEQFF.

V gene TRBV19 combines with J gene TRBJ2-7; D is possibly TRBD2 (5 bases). CDR3 size: 12 residues. Trimming removed 5 bases from V and 5 bases from J, with 10 bases in between. Germline CDR1 reads LNHDA; CDR2 reads SQIVND (reference sequence). The CDR3 DNA reads TGTGCCAGTAGTGACACTAGTAACGAGCAGTACTTC. Its protein product is CASSDTSNEQYF.

Only a few counts were recorded for this clone. This chain uses TRBV19 with TRBJ1-5; 9 positions match TRBD1. From germline, CDR1 is LNHDA and CDR2 SQIVND (reference sequence). The V segment lost 5 bases and the J segment 7 bases; nucleotides outside the gene matches: 6. The CDR3 totals 14 residues. DNA for the CDR3: TGTGCCAGTAGTGCCTGGACAGGGGAACAGCCCCAGCATTTT. Amino acid sequence: CASSAWTGEQPQHF.

The rearrangement joins TRBV2 to TRBJ2-3; TRBD2 matches at 10 bases. Germline CDR1 reads SNHLY; CDR2 reads FYNNEI. V shed 5 bases and J 7 bases; nucleotides not matched to a gene: 9. This CDR3 comprises 15 residues. For the CDR3, the DNA is TGTGCCAGCAGTAGATCTAGCGGGAGCAGACATACGCAGTATTTT. Its translation: CASSRSSGSRHTQYF.

The sample holds a few counts of this clone. CDR3 in DNA: TGTGCCAGCAGCTTTGTACCGGGGGATTTGGCTGGAAACACCATATATTTT. Translating it yields CASSFVPGDLAGNTIYF. V usage is TRBV5-6 and J usage is TRBJ1-3, with D possibly TRBD1 on 5 matching bases. This CDR3 is 17 amino acids long. With 2 bases removed from V and 2 bases from J, the gap between germline ends came to 17 bases. In germline, CDR1 is SGHDT, CDR2 YYEEEE.

This clone was observed a few times. V is TRBV28 and J is TRBJ2-7, with a tentative D call TRBD2 (6 bases). The V end lost 7 bases, the J end lost 3 bases, and 28 bases lay between the germline ends. CDR1 and CDR2 from the germline V gene are MDHEN and SYDVKM. There are 18 residues in the CDR3. The CDR3 nucleotides are TGTGCCAGCACGACTCAGGGATTAGGGACTTTGATGGACTACGAGCAGTACTTC. This sequence encodes CASTTQGLGTLMDYEQYF.

This chain connects TRBV6-1 to TRBJ2-7; D is uncertain. The CDR3 loop spans 11 amino acids. V was trimmed by 3 bases and J by 3 bases, leaving 3 bases between them. CDR1 is MNHNS, CDR2 SASEGT, per germline. CDR3 nucleotides: TGTGCCAGCAGTGACCACTACGAGCAGTACTTC. This translates into CASSDHYEQYF.

In DNA, the CDR3 is TGTGCCTGGAGCTTGACAGGGTATAATTCACCCCTCCACTTT. Protein product: CAWSLTGYNSPLHF. The chain uses TRBV30 and TRBJ1-6, with TRBD1 identical over 7 bases. The CDR3 totals 14 residues. V was pared by 3 bases and J by 4 bases, with 3 bases of the junction left unmatched. Looked up from germline, CDR1 is GTSNPN and CDR2 is SVGIG (reference sequence).

The chain uses TRBV20-1 and TRBJ1-1; D is uncertain. V gave up 4 bases and J gave up 3 bases, with 3 bases separating them. CDR3 size: 10 residues. The germline V gene has CDR1 DFQATT and CDR2 SNEGSKA (reference sequence). The CDR3 DNA follows: TGCAGTGCTAAGCACACTGAAGCTTTCTTT. As protein: CSAKHTEAFF.

The chain is built from TRBV7-9 and TRBJ2-1; the match to TRBD2 covers 7 bases. Germline loops: CDR1 SEHNR, CDR2 FQNEAQ (reference sequence). The junction had 9 bases not matched to a gene; V was cut back by 0 bases and J by 7 bases. This CDR3 is built from 16 residues. CDR3 region: CASSLATGGPGNEQFF. DNA for the CDR3: TGTGCCAGCAGCTTAGCGACGGGGGGTCCTGGGAATGAGCAGTTCTTC. The entire variable domain, with the rest obtained from reference TRBV7-9 and TRBJ2-1, is as follows: DTGVSQNPRHKITKRGQNVTFRCDPISEHNRLYWYRQTLGQGPEFLTYFQNEAQLEKSRLLSDRFSAERPKGSFSTLEIQRTEQGDSAMYLCASSLATGGPGNEQFFGPGTRLTVL.

The table lists this clone with a few counts. This sequence joins TRBV30 and TRBJ2-6, with a weak D call TRBD1 (5 bases). Germline CDR1 GTSNPN, CDR2 SVGIG (reference sequence). The CDR3 length is 18 residues. Trimming pared 3 bases from V and 0 bases from J, leaving 18 bases between. CDR3 nucleotide sequence: TGTGCCTGGAGCGTCCCGGGCAGCGACAGCTCTGGGGCCAACGTCCTGACTTTC. The encoded protein is CAWSVPGSDSSGANVLTF.

This rearrangement joins TRBV15 to TRBJ2-3, with 8 bases lining up with TRBD2. V was clipped by 0 bases and J by 2 bases; unmatched bases: 7. CDR3 length equals 17 residues. CDR1 LNHNV and CDR2 YYDKDF come from the germline V gene (reference sequence). The CDR3 region has the DNA TGTGCCACCAGCAGAGATCGCGGGACTAGGTACACAGATACGCAGTATTTT. As protein: CATSRDRGTRYTDTQYF.

The chain employs TRBV6-5 and TRBJ2-5; D may be TRBD2 (5 bases). This CDR3 spans 14 amino acids. V lost 2 bases and J 5 bases, leaving 12 bases between the germline ends. CDR1 and CDR2 from the germline V gene are MNHEY and SVGAGI. The CDR3 sequence: CASSYVRGRETQYF. The CDR3, as DNA: TGTGCCAGCAGTTACGTACGGGGTAGGGAGACCCAGTACTTC.

In nucleotides, the CDR3 is TGTGCCTGGAGAATCGGACTAGCGGGATCCTCTGGGGCCAACGTCCTGACTTTC. Its translation: CAWRIGLAGSSGANVLTF. This chain joins TRBV30 and TRBJ2-6; 12 nucleotides agree with TRBD2. Germline V lookup: CDR1 GTSNPN, CDR2 SVGIG (reference sequence). Trimming at V came to 3 bases and at J to 0 bases, leaving 6 bases not matched to a gene. CDR3 length equals 18 residues.

The V and J genes are TRBV4-2 and TRBJ1-5; D not resolved. V was trimmed by 1 base and J by 0 bases, leaving 4 bases between them. The CDR3 length is 14 residues. Looked up from germline, CDR1 is LGHNA and CDR2 is YNFKEQ. The CDR3 nucleotides read TGTGCCAGCAGCCAAGGCGATAGCAATCAGCCCCAGCATTTT. Residues: CASSQGDSNQPQHF.

V gene TRBV6-6 combines with J gene TRBJ2-2; possibly TRBD2 for D (6 bases). This CDR3 comprises 15 residues. The V and J ends lost 5 bases and 3 bases respectively, with 13 bases between them. CDR1 is MNHNY and CDR2 is SVGAGI in the germline V gene (reference sequence). The CDR3 here is CASSRESGYTGELFF. CDR3 nucleotides: TGTGCCAGCAGTCGGGAGAGTGGGTACACCGGGGAGCTGTTTTTT.

The chain has TRBV4-3 and TRBJ2-5; 7 nucleotides match TRBD1. The DNA end lines up better with TRBJ2-7; the J call may be wrong. The CDR3 is 16 amino acids. CDR1 is LGHNA, CDR2 YSLEER, per germline. The CDR3 nucleotides read TGCGCCAGCTCCAGAGGTGTTGGCAGGGGGTTAGCCGAGCAGTACTTC. The encoded protein is CASSRGVGRGLAEQYF.

The gene calls are TRBV5-1 and TRBJ2-7, with D uncertain. V was trimmed by 2 bases and J by 2 bases, leaving 8 bases between them. The CDR3 extends over 13 amino acids. CDR1 is SGHRS and CDR2 is YFSETQ in the germline V gene. CDR3 bases: TGCGCCAGCAGCTTTTCGGAGACCTACGAGCAGTACTTC. Translated: CASSFSETYEQYF.

The chain carries TRBV7-9 and TRBJ1-1; a possible D gene is TRBD1 (5 bases). CDR3 length: 15 amino acids. Between the trimmed V and J ends, which lost 3 bases and 2 bases, there was a span of 13 bases. The germline V gene has CDR1 SEHNR and CDR2 FQNEAQ (reference sequence). The CDR3 here is CASSFPGGSNTEAFF. CDR3 bases: TGTGCCAGCAGCTTTCCCGGGGGGTCTAACACTGAAGCTTTCTTT.

This chain uses TRBV27 with TRBJ1-1; the match to TRBD1 covers 9 bases. The CDR3 covers 14 residues. After removal of 5 bases from V and 3 bases from J, the junction contained 4 bases not matched to a gene. CDR1 and CDR2 from the germline V gene are MNHEY and SMNVEV (reference sequence). The CDR3 DNA sequence: TGTGCCAGCAGTAAACAGGGGGCCTACACTGAAGCTTTCTTT. Translation gives CASSKQGAYTEAFF.